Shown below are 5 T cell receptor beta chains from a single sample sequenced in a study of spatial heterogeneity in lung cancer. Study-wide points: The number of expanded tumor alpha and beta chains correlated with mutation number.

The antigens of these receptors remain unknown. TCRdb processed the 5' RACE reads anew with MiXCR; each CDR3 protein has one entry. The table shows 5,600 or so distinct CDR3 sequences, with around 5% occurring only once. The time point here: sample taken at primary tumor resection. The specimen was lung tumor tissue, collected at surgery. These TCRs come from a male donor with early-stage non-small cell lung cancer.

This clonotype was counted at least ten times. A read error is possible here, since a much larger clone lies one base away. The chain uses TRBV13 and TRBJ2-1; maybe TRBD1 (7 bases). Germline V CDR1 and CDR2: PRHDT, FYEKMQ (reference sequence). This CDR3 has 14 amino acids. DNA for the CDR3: TGTACCAGCAGCCCCAAGCGGAGGGGGCATGAGCAGTTCTTC. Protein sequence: CTSSPKRRGHEQFF.

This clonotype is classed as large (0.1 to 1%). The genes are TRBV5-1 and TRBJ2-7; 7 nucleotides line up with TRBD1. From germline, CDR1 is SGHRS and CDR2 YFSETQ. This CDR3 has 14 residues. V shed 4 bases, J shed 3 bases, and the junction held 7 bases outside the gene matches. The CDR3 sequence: CASSLDRQDYEQYF. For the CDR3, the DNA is TGCGCCAGCAGCCTGGACAGGCAGGACTACGAGCAGTACTTC.

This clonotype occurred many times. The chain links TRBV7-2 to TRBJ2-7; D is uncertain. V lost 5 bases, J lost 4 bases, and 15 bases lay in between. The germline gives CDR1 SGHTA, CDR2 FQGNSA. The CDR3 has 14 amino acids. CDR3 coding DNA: TGTGCCAGCAGCCTAAACCACCCGATTTACGAGCAGTACTTC. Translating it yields CASSLNHPIYEQYF.

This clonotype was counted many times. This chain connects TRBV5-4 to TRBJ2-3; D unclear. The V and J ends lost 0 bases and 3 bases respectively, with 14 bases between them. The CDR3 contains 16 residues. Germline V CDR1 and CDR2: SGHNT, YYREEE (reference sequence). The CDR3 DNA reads TGTGCCAGCAGCTTGGTTCCGGGTTTGTGGACAGATACGCAGTATTTT. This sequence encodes CASSLVPGLWTDTQYF. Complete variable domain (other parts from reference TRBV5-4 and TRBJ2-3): ETGVTQSPTHLIKTRGQQVTLRCSSQSGHNTVSWYQQALGQGPQFIFQYYREEENGRGNFPPRFSGLQFPNYSSELNVNALELDDSALYLCASSLVPGLWTDTQYFGPGTRLTVL.

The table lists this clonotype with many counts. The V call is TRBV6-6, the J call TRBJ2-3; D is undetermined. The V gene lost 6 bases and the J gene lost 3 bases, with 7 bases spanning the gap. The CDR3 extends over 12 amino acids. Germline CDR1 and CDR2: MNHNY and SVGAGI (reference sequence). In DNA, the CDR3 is TGTGCCAGCAGCGCCTTTACAGATACGCAGTATTTT. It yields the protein CASSAFTDTQYF.